The subject of this entry is one T cell receptor (beta chain). Its antigen is undetermined. Sample time point: week 35, safety follow-up. Alongside topical imiquimod, each dose of vaccine comprised 300 ug of mutant IDH1 20-mer peptide. Eight vaccinations went to patients in weeks 1, 3, 5, 7, 11, 15, 19, 23. Sequencing was performed with immunoSEQ multiplex PCR; in TCRdb, only in-frame clones are kept and a portion is missing. The table shows tens of thousands of clones, with 80% to 90% occurring only once. This sample is drawn from a study of a mutant IDH1 vaccine in newly diagnosed glioma. As for the study in general: Beginning 4-6 weeks after radiotherapy alone, or with temozolomide cycles, vaccination took place. Patients previously underwent radiotherapy, temozolomide, or both, and most underwent both.

The length of the CDR3 is 15 residues. V shed 1 base and J 1 base; nucleotides not matched to a gene: 1. Germline CDR1 and CDR2: SEHNR and FQNEAQ (reference sequence). The rearrangement links TRBV7-9 to TRBJ2-7, with 10 bases lining up with TRBD2. The sample was PBMCs, taken from a glioma patient whose treatment included an IDH1 peptide vaccine. The receptor's source is a man aged 35 to 55 with glioma. CDR3 coding DNA: TGTGCCAGCAGCTTAGAGGGACTAGCGTCCTACGAGCAGTACTTC. The encoded protein is CASSLEGLASYEQYF.